The entry below gives a single T cell receptor beta chain sequence along with its context. Per the original methods: How many nucleated cells were present was estimated from reference gene primer amplification. Profiled with immunoSEQ multiplex PCR; TCRdb holds only in-frame clones, not every one. Clone size and V and J calls were adopted from that table, with D and trimming inferred from the DNA. Of about 220,000 clones in the sample, 84% were seen once. The ends lost 3 bases at V and 7 bases at J; junction bases unmatched: 6. The CDR3 contains 15 residues. Looked up from germline, CDR1 is MRHNA and CDR2 is SNTAGT. The data derive from a study of blood T cell repertoires in COVID-19. The wider study: Samples of COVID-19 (acute and convalescent) were obtained from the United States, Italy and Spain. From T cells, B-cell-depleted T cells, or PBMCs came the material, which was cDNA or gDNA.

The receptor comes from a woman between 55 and 75 years old who had recovered from COVID-19. The sample taken for sequencing was peripheral blood. The chain recombines TRBV6-4 with TRBJ2-1, with 10 bases identical to TRBD2. The CDR3 DNA reads as TGTGCCAGCAGTGAGCAGAGCGGGGGGGCAAATGAGCAGTTCTTC. Protein sequence: CASSEQSGGANEQFF.